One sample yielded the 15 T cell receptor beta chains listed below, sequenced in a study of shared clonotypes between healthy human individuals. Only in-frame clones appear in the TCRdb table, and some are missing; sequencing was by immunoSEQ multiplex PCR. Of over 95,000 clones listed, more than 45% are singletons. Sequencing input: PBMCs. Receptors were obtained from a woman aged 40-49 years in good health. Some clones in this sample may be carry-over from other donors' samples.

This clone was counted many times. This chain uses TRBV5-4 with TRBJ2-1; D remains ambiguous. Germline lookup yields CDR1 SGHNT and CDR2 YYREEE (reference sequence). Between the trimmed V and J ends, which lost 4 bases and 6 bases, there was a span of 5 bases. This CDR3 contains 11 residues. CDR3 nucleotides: TGTGCCAGCAGCCCCCGCAATGAGCAGTTCTTC. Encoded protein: CASSPRNEQFF.

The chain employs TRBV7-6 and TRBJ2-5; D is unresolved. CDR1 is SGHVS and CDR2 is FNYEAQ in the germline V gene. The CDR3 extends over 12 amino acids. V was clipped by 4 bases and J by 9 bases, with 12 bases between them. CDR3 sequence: CASSSLTWAQYF. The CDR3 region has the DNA TGTGCCAGCAGCTCTCTGACCTGGGCCCAGTACTTC.

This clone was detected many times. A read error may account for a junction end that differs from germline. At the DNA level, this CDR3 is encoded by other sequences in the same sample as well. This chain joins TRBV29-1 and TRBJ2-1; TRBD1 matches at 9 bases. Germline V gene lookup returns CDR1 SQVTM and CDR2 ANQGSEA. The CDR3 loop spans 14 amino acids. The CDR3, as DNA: TGCAGCGTGGAAGGGCGACAGGGGGGCAATGAGCAGTTCTTC. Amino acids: CSVEGRQGGNEQFF.

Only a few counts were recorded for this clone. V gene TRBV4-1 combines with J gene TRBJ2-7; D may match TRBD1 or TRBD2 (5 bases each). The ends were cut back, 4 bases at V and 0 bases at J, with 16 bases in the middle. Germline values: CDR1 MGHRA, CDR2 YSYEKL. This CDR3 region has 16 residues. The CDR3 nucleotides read TGCGCCAGCAGCCGCACCTCGGGACCCGCCTCCTACGAGCAGTACTTC. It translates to CASSRTSGPASYEQYF.

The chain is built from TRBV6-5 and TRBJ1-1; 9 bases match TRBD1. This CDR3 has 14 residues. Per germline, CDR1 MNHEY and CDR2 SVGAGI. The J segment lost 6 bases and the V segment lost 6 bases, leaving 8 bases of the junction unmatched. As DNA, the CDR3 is TGTGCCAGCAGACGGACAGGGGACGGGGCTGAAGCTTTCTTT. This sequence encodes CASRRTGDGAEAFF.

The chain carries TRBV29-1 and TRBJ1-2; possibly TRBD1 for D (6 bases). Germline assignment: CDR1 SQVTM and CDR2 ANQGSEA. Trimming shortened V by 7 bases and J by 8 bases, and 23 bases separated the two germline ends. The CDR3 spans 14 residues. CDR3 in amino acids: CSAATRGDGTGYTF. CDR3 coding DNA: TGCAGCGCCGCTACGAGGGGGGACGGGACCGGCTACACCTTC.

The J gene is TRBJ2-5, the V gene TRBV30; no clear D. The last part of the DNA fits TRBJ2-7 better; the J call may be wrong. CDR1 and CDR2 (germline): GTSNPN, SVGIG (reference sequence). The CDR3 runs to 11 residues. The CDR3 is CAWMTSYEQYF. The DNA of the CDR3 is TGTGCCTGGATGACGTCCTACGAGCAGTACTTC.

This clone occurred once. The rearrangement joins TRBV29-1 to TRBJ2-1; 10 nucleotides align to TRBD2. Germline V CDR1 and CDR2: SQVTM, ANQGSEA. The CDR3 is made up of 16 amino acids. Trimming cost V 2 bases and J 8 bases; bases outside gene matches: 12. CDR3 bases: TGCAGCGTTGAAAACGCGGCGAGCGGGAGGGAATATGAGCAGTTCTTC. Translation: CSVENAASGREYEQFF.

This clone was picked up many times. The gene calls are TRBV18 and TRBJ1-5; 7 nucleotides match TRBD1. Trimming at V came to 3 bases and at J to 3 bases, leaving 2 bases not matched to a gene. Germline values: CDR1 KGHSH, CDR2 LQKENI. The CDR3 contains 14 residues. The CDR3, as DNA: TGTGCCAGCTCACCTGGGACAGTCAATCAGCCCCAGCATTTT. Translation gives CASSPGTVNQPQHF.

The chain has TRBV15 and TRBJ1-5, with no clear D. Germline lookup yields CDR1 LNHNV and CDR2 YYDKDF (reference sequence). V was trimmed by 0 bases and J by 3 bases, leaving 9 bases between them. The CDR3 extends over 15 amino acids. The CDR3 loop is CATSRDSGTNQPQHF. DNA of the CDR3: TGTGCCACCAGCAGAGATTCGGGCACCAATCAGCCCCAGCATTTT. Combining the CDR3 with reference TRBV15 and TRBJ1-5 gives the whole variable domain DAMVIQNPRYQVTQFGKPVTLSCSQTLNHNVMYWYQQKSSQAPKLLFHYYDKDFNNEADTPDNFQSRRPNTSFCFLDIRSPGLGDTAMYLCATSRDSGTNQPQHFGDGTRLSIL.

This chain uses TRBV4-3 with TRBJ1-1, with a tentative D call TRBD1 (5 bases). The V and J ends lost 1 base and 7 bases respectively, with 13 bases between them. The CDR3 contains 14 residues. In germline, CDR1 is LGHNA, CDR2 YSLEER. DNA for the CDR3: TGCGCCAGCAGCCAAGTTTCAGGGTCGAATGAAGCTTTCTTT. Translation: CASSQVSGSNEAFF.

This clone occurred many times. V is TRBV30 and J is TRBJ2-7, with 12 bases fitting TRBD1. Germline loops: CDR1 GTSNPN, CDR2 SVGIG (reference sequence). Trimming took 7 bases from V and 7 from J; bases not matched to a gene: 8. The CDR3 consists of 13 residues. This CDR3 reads CASRDRGLGEQYF. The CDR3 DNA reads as TGTGCCTCCCGGGACAGGGGGCTCGGGGAGCAGTACTTC.

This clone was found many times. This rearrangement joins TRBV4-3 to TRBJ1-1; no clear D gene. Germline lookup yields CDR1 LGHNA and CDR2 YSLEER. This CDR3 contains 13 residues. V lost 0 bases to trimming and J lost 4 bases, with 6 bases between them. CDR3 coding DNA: TGCGCCAGCAGCCAAGATTTCAGCACTGAAGCTTTCTTT. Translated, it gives CASSQDFSTEAFF.

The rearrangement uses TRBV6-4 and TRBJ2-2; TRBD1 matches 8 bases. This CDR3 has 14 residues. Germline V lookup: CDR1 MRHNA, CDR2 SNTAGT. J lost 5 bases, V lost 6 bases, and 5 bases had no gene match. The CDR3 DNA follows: TGTGCCAGCAGCCAACAGGGGGAAACCGGGGAGCTGTTTTTT. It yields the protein CASSQQGETGELFF.

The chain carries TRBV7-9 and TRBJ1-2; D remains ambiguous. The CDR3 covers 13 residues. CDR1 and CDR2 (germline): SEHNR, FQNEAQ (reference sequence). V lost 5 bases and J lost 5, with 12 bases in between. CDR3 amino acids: CASSEVPKYGYTF. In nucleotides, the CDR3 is TGTGCCAGCAGCGAGGTCCCGAAATATGGCTACACCTTC. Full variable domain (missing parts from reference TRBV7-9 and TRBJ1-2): DTGVSQNPRHKITKRGQNVTFRCDPISEHNRLYWYRQTLGQGPEFLTYFQNEAQLEKSRLLSDRFSAERPKGSFSTLEIQRTEQGDSAMYLCASSEVPKYGYTFGSGTRLTVV.